The 13 T cell receptor beta chains listed next were all sequenced from one sample in a study of a mutant IDH1 vaccine in newly diagnosed glioma. No antigen has been identified for these receptors. Time point defined: week 5, during vaccination. Topical imiquimod was applied with each vaccine dose, which held 300 ug of mutant IDH1 20-mer peptide. Generated by immunoSEQ multiplex PCR, the TCRdb table keeps only in-frame clones and is missing some. The table lists about 54,000 clones, approximately 82% of them singletons, with about 3.7% in the top ten. The input for sequencing was PBMCs, taken from a glioma patient whose treatment included an IDH1 peptide vaccine. These receptors came from a man younger than 40 with glioma.

The count of this clone is one. J is TRBJ2-7 and V is TRBV28, with a weak D call TRBD2 (5 bases). CDR3 length: 16 residues. The germline V gene has CDR1 MDHEN and CDR2 SYDVKM. Trimming pared 5 bases from V and 3 bases from J, leaving 20 bases between. CDR3 DNA sequence: TGTGCCAGCAGTACGGGAACCACTGGTCTCGGCTACGAGCAGTACTTC. Its protein product is CASSTGTTGLGYEQYF.

This sequence joins TRBV5-1 and TRBJ2-7; 11 bases map to TRBD1. With V trimmed by 0 bases and J by 6 bases, 5 bases remained unmatched. The CDR3 has 15 amino acids. Germline CDR1 is SGHRS and CDR2 is YFSETQ. The CDR3 DNA is TGCGCCAGCAGCTTGGAGGGACAGGGGGTGCGCGAGCAGTACTTC. It is translated as CASSLEGQGVREQYF.

This clone was counted between two and nine times. The chain combines TRBV6-6 with TRBJ1-1; D not certain. Looked up from germline, CDR1 is MNHNY and CDR2 is SVGAGI (reference sequence). This CDR3 contains 14 residues. The germline V and J ends were trimmed by 5 bases and 1 base, with 11 bases remaining between them. In DNA, the CDR3 is TGTGCCAGCAGTCGCTCCGAACCGAACACTGAAGCTTTCTTT. Protein: CASSRSEPNTEAFF.

The chain recombines TRBV5-1 with TRBJ2-1, with 8 bases that match TRBD2. The J segment lost 0 bases and the V segment lost 2 bases, leaving 4 bases of the junction unmatched. Germline V lookup: CDR1 SGHRS, CDR2 YFSETQ. CDR3 length: 16 residues. CDR3 nucleotides: TGCGCCAGCAGCTTATTAGCGGGATACTCCTACAATGAGCAGTTCTTC. Amino acid sequence: CASSLLAGYSYNEQFF.

The CDR3 DNA reads TGTGCCACCAGCAGAGCAAATACGGTGCTTAGCAATCAGCCCCAGCATTTT. Amino acids: CATSRANTVLSNQPQHF. This chain connects TRBV15 to TRBJ1-5; D uncertain. The germline gives CDR1 LNHNV, CDR2 YYDKDF (reference sequence). The CDR3 runs to 17 residues. V lost 1 base to trimming and J lost 0 bases, with 13 bases between them.

The genes are TRBV5-1 and TRBJ2-7, with a possible D match to TRBD2 (6 bases). The CDR3 covers 19 residues. Deletions cut 4 bases from V and 0 bases from J, with 26 bases between. Germline CDR1 SGHRS, CDR2 YFSETQ. The CDR3 sequence: CASSLGTFGGAGSSYEQYF. The CDR3 DNA sequence: TGCGCCAGCAGCCTTGGGACCTTCGGGGGAGCCGGAAGCTCCTACGAGCAGTACTTC.

The genes are TRBV9 and TRBJ2-5; the D call may be TRBD1 or TRBD2 (5 bases each). Germline CDR1 SGDLS, CDR2 YYNGEE. This CDR3 comprises 13 residues. Deletions cut 3 bases from V and 2 bases from J, with 8 bases between. The CDR3 spells CASSGGKQETQYF. The CDR3 coding sequence is TGTGCCAGCAGCGGGGGGAAGCAAGAGACCCAGTACTTC.

This clone was recorded only once. The V gene is TRBV19, the J gene TRBJ1-5; D is possibly TRBD1 (6 bases). The CDR3 is 16 amino acids. The V gene's germline CDR1 is LNHDA and CDR2 SQIVND (reference sequence). Trimming stripped 2 bases from V and 4 bases from J, with 15 bases between. The DNA of the CDR3 is TGTGCCAGTAGTATATGGGGGACAAAGAGGAATCAGCCCCAGCATTTT. Translated: CASSIWGTKRNQPQHF.

The J gene is TRBJ2-7, the V gene TRBV9; 7 nucleotides align to TRBD2. The CDR3 is 14 amino acids. Germline values: CDR1 SGDLS, CDR2 YYNGEE. Trimming removed 4 bases from V and 3 bases from J; junction bases left unmatched: 7. This chain's CDR3 is CASSPGGGVYEQYF. Here the CDR3 DNA reads TGTGCCAGCAGCCCGGGGGGAGGAGTCTACGAGCAGTACTTC.

V usage is TRBV10-2 and J usage is TRBJ1-6; D is uncertain. The CDR3 is made up of 13 amino acids. V lost 1 base, J lost 6 bases, and 4 bases lay in between. Germline V gives CDR1 WSHSY, CDR2 SAAADI. The CDR3 protein is CASSELINSPLHF. CDR3 sequence (DNA): TGCGCCAGCAGTGAGTTGATTAATTCACCCCTCCACTTT.

This clone was found once. This chain connects TRBV6-1 to TRBJ1-2; no reliable D call. Trimming removed 0 bases from V and 3 bases from J, with 5 bases in between. The CDR3 length is 13 residues. Germline CDR1 MNHNS, CDR2 SASEGT. The DNA for the CDR3 is TGTGCCAGCAGTGAAGCAGCCTACTATGGCTACACCTTC. This sequence encodes CASSEAAYYGYTF.

The V gene is TRBV11-2, the J gene TRBJ2-4; 9 bases line up with TRBD2. CDR1 and CDR2 from the germline V gene are SGHAT and FQNNGV. CDR3 length: 14 amino acids. V dropped 3 bases and J dropped 7; count of bases not matched to a gene: 4. CDR3 sequence (DNA): TGTGCCAGCAGCTTGGGTCTAGCGGGGAACATTCAGTACTTC. This encodes CASSLGLAGNIQYF.

The chain links TRBV5-1 to TRBJ2-6, with a possible D match to TRBD1 (6 bases). Germline CDR1 reads SGHRS; CDR2 reads YFSETQ. The CDR3 runs 21 residues. Trimming pared 1 base from V and 0 bases from J, leaving 23 bases between. For the CDR3, the DNA is TGCGCCAGCAGCTTGTTGGGCCCCCGGGGCAGGGGATACTCTGGGGCCAACGTCCTGACTTTC. This gives the protein CASSLLGPRGRGYSGANVLTF.